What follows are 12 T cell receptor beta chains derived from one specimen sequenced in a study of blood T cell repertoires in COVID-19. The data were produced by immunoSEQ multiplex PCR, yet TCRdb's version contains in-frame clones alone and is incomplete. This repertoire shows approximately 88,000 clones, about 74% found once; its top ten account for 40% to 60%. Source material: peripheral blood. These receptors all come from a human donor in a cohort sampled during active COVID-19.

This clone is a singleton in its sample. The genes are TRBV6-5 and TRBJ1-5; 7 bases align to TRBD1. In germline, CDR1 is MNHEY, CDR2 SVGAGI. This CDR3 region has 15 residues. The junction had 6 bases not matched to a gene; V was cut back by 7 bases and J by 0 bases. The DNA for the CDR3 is TGTGCCAGCACCACCGGACAGGTTAGCAATCAGCCCCAGCATTTT. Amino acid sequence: CASTTGQVSNQPQHF.

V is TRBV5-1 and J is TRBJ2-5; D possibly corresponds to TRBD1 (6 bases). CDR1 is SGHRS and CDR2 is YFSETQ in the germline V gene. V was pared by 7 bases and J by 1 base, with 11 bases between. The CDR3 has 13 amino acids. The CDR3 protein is CASREGVQETQYF. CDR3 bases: TGCGCCAGCCGAGAGGGGGTCCAAGAGACCCAGTACTTC.

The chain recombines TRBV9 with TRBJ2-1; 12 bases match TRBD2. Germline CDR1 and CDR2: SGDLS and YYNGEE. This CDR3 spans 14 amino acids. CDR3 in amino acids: CPRTSGNRGDEQFF. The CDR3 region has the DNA TGTCCTCGGACTAGCGGGAACCGCGGGGATGAGCAGTTCTTC.

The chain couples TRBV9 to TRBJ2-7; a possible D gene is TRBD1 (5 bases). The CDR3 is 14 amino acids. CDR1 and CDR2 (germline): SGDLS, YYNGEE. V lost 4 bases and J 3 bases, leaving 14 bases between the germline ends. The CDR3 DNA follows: TGTGCCAGCAGCCCCAGAGTGGGGCACTACGAGCAGTACTTC. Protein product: CASSPRVGHYEQYF.

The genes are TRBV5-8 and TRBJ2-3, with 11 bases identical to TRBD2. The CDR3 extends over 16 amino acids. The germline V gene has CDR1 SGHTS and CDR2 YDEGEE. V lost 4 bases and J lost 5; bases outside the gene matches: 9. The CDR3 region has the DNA TGTGCCAGCAGCCAGGGACTAGCGGAAGGGATAGATACGCAGTATTTT. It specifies CASSQGLAEGIDTQYF.

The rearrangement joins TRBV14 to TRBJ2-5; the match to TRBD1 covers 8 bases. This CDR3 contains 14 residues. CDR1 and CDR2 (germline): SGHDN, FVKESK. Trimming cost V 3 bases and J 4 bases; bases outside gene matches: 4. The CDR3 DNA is TGTGCCAGCAGCCAGACGACAGGGGCAGAGACCCAGTACTTC. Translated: CASSQTTGAETQYF.

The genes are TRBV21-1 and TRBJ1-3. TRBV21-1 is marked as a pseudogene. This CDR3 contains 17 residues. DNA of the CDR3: TGTGCCAGCAGCAAAGTAGAGGCCACGGCCTCTGGAAACACCATATATTTT. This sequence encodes CASSKVEATASGNTIYF.

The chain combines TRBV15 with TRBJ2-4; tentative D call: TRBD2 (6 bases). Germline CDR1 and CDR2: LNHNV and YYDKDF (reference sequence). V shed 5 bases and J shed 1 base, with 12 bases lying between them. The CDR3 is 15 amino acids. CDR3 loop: CATSGSGHAKNIQYF. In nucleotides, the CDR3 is TGTGCCACCAGCGGTAGCGGCCATGCCAAAAACATTCAGTACTTC.

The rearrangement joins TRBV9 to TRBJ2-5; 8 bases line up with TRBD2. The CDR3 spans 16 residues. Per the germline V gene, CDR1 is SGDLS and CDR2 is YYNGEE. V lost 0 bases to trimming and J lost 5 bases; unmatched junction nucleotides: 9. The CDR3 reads CASSVESGSGLETQYF. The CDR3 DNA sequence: TGTGCCAGCAGCGTAGAAAGCGGGAGTGGGCTTGAGACCCAGTACTTC.

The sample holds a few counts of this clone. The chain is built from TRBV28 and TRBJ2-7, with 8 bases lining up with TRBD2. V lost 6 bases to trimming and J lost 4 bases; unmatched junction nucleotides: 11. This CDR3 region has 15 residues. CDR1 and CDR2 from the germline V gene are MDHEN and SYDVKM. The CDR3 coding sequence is TGTGCCAGCAGCCGACCGGCGGGAGGTTTGTACGAGCAGTACTTC. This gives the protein CASSRPAGGLYEQYF.

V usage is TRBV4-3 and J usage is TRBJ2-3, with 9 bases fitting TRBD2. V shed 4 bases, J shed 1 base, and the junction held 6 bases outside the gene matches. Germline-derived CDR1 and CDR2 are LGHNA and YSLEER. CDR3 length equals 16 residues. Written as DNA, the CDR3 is TGCGCCAGCAGCCTTGGTAGCGGGGGTGGCACAGATACGCAGTATTTT. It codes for CASSLGSGGGTDTQYF.

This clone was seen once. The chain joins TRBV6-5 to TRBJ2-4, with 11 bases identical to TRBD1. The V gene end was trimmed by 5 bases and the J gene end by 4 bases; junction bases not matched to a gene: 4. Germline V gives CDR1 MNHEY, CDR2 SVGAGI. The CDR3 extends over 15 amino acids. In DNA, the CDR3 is TGTGCCAGCAGTCGCCGGGACAGGGGGAAAAACATTCAGTACTTC. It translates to CASSRRDRGKNIQYF.